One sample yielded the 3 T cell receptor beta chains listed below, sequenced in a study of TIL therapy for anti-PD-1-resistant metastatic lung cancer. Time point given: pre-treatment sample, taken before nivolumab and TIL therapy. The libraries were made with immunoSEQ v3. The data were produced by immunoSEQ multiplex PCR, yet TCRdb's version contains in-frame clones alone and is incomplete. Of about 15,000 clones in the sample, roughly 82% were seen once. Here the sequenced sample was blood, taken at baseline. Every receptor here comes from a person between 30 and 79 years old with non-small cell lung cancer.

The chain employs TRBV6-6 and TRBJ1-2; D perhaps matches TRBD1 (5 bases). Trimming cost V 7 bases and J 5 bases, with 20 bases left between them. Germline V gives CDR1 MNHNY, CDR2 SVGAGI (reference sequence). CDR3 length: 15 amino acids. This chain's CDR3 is CASTLPTGQGYGYTF. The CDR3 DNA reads TGTGCCAGCACTTTACCGACGGGGCAGGGATATGGCTACACCTTC.

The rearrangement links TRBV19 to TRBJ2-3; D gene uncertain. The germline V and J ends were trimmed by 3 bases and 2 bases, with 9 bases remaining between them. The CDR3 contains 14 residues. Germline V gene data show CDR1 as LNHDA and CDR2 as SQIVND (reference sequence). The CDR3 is CASSIQQSTDTQYF. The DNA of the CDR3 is TGTGCCAGTAGTATCCAGCAGTCCACAGATACGCAGTATTTT. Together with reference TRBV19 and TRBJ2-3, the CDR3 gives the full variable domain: DGGITQSPKYLFRKEGQNVTLSCEQNLNHDAMYWYRQDPGQGLRLIYYSQIVNDFQKGDIAEGYSVSREKKESFPLTVTSAQKNPTAFYLCASSIQQSTDTQYFGPGTRLTVL.

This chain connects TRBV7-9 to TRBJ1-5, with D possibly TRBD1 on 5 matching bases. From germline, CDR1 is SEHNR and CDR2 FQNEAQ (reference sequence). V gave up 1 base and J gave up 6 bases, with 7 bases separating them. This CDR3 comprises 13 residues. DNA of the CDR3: TGTGCCAGCAGCTTAGTCGGGGCTCAGCCCCAGCATTTT. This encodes CASSLVGAQPQHF.